This T cell receptor (beta chain) was captured by sequencing in a study of shared clonotypes between healthy human individuals. Overall study context: Per-donor plates numbered three CD4 naive, three CD4 memory, two CD8 naive and one CD8 memory.

Recent acute infections and vaccinations were absent in the healthy HIV-negative adult donors. Study outcomes and limitations: Clonotype sharing among donors, it was expected, would be affected by sequencing depth. Sampling covered blood only; tissue repertoires likely differ.

The method was immunoSEQ multiplex PCR; TCRdb's version includes in-frame clones alone and lacks a portion of them. The table has around 2.5 million clones, approximately 93% seen once. The germline CDR1 and CDR2 sequences are SQVTM and ANQGSEA. Trimming took 7 bases from V and 8 from J; bases not matched to a gene: 9. The CDR3 sequence is 12 residues long. Of note for this clone: Antigen specificity is unknown.

Sequenced input: naive CD4+ T cells from PBMCs. Regarding subset: CD45RA+ positively selected. The chain is built from TRBV29-1 and TRBJ1-1, with TRBD1 identical over 8 bases. This sequence was found in a man aged 18 to 30 in good health. Some clones in this sample may be carry-over from other donors' samples. The CDR3 DNA reads TGCAGCGCCAGACAGGGGATGATCGAAGCTTTCTTT. Translation gives CSARQGMIEAFF.